This record covers a single TCR beta chain. What it binds is unknown. These data come from a study of shared clonotypes between healthy human individuals. Study-wide findings and caveats: A reduction in generation probabilities was seen for non-shared clonotypes relative to those shared by all four donors.

Per germline, CDR1 LNHDA and CDR2 SQIVND (reference sequence). V shed 5 bases and J shed 0 bases, with 11 bases lying between them. The CDR3 is made up of 14 amino acids. Around 200 ng DNA, 30,000 to 35,000 T cell genomes, went into each sorted-subset replicate PCR. Produced via immunoSEQ multiplex PCR; TCRdb's table is partial and in-frame only. The sample records roughly 890,000 clones, 80% to 95% being singletons. Only CD45RO-negative cells positively selected for CCR7 counted as naive CD8 cells, so terminally differentiated effector memory CD45RA+ cells were excluded. Free of recent acute infections or vaccinations, the donors were healthy HIV-negative adults.

The genes are TRBV19 and TRBJ2-7; a possible D gene is TRBD2 (5 bases). The sequenced material came from naive CD8+ T cells sorted from blood. The receptor was isolated from a man younger than 40 in good health. The CDR3 loop reads CASSSARGSYEQYF. The CDR3 DNA sequence: TGTGCCAGTAGTTCCGCCCGGGGCTCCTACGAGCAGTACTTC.